This T cell receptor (beta chain) derives from a study of CD8 T cells in Susac syndrome. As for the study in general: At the time of blood draw, patients with Susac syndrome were therapy-naive, receiving corticosteroids, or receiving intravenous immunoglobulin alone.

The RNA, roughly 0.45 to 1 ug, was put through reverse transcription using random hexamers. Amplification of the TCR beta CDR3 was carried out by immunoSEQ multiplex PCR, which spanned a total of 54 Vbeta and 13 Jbeta segments. MiXCR, run by TCRdb on the immunoSEQ multiplex PCR reads, gives a single entry per CDR3 protein. The sample yields 75,000 to 95,000 distinct CDR3 sequences, 95% seen once. Germline CDR1 is SGHDN and CDR2 is FVKESK. V gave up 1 base and J gave up 0 bases, with 11 bases separating them. The CDR3 length is 16 residues. Sequencing of TCR beta, carried out with a high-throughput approach, was applied to CD8+ and CD4+ T cells from the blood. The TEMRA cells underwent FACS enrichment, while the CD8+ and CD4+ T cells underwent negative isolation.

The clonotype originates from a human donor with Susac syndrome. This chain joins TRBV14 and TRBJ2-3; D is uncertain. The sequenced sample consisted of CD8+ T cells from PBMCs. Here the CDR3 DNA reads TGTGCCAGCAGCCAAGGAAGGTACGGGAGCACAGATACGCAGTATTTT. Translating it yields CASSQGRYGSTDTQYF.